This record looks at one T cell receptor (beta chain) sequence and its context. Its antigen is undetermined. The data belong to a study of memory B cells and T cells in multiple sclerosis. V dropped 2 bases and J dropped 4; count of bases not matched to a gene: 5. Per the germline V gene, CDR1 is SGHNT and CDR2 is YENEEA. CDR3 length equals 14 residues. Separate sequencing covered autoproliferating (CFSE-dim) and non-proliferating (CFSE-high) T cells from stimulus-free culture. Replicate wells were pooled after 7 days of stimulus-free culture of 5x10^7 CFSE-labeled PBMCs. Without exogenous stimuli, around 0.54 uM CFSE-labeled PBMCs were cultured serum-free. Study-level findings and limits: Compartments had unequal clone-set sizes, affecting shared clonotype counts.

Profiled with immunoSEQ multiplex PCR; TCRdb holds only in-frame clones, not every one. The sample shows fewer than 40,000 clones, 86% of them seen only once. The receptor was isolated from a human donor with multiple sclerosis. Specimen: PBMCs from blood kept in culture. The chain carries TRBV11-3 and TRBJ2-7; 7 bases match TRBD1. CDR3 in DNA: TGTGCCAGCAGCTTACGAGGGGGCGCGTACGAGCAGTACTTC. Amino acid sequence: CASSLRGGAYEQYF.